A selection of T cell receptor beta chains follows, all from one sample in a study of T cell responses to AZD1222 COVID-19 vaccine. The assay was immunoSEQ multiplex PCR, and TCRdb's table has in-frame clones only and misses some. The table shows 100,000 to 150,000 clones, with 85% to 90% occurring only once. Specimen: peripheral blood, collected on day 0 of AZD1222 vaccination. Source of these receptors: an adult in good health. CDR3s include the opening cysteine and the closing phenylalanine or tryptophan.

j_call cdr3_length v_call cdr3_aa
TRBJ2-7 13 TRBV7-9 CASSPTSGLEQYF
TRBJ1-6 13 TRBV15 CATTRDRASPLHF
TRBJ1-2 16 TRBV14 CASSQGGGRGNYGYTF
TRBJ1-2 15 TRBV7-9 CASSFPELGRGGYTF
TRBJ2-1 15 TRBV12-5 CASGNPGGVPNEQFF
TRBJ2-3 15 TRBV3-1/TRBV3-2 CASERGGPLTDTQYF
TRBJ2-3 16 TRBV2 CASSEGETSGSSTQYF
TRBJ2-5 14 TRBV7-7 CASSLGILGETQYF
TRBJ2-1 14 TRBV5-5 CASSGMTGQGVQFF
TRBJ1-1 12 TRBV7-9 CASSSGTRKAFF
TRBJ1-2 12 TRBV12-3/TRBV12-4 CASSYTNYGYTF
TRBJ2-4 19 TRBV6-6 CASSPRGGAALLAKNIQYF
TRBJ2-5 14 TRBV3-1/TRBV3-2 CASSARTAGETQYF
TRBJ1-5 17 TRBV9 CASSHGAVGGANQPQHF
TRBJ1-1 12 TRBV28 CASSLRAGGTFF
TRBJ2-5 15 TRBV9 CASSVGSRAQETQYF
TRBJ2-2 15 TRBV5-6 CASSLVNVNTGELFF
TRBJ1-1 16 TRBV5-4 CASSPSGGRAETEAFF
TRBJ1-2 15 TRBV7-3 CASSSDPGRTYGYTF
TRBJ1-5 14 TRBV29-1 CSVRETGTGQPQHF
TRBJ1-4 16 TRBV6-6 CASTSAGGTTNEKLFF
TRBJ1-2 13 TRBV5-5 CASSGGAPYGYTF
TRBJ2-1 15 TRBV24-1 CATSDGGEESNEQFF
TRBJ2-2 12 TRBV6-4 CASSGQVGELFF
TRBJ1-1 13 TRBV6-5 CASFRTVNTEAFF
TRBJ2-5 16 TRBV7-2 CASSSDRQGLWETQYF
TRBJ1-1 15 TRBV18 CASSPQGGEGTEAFF
TRBJ1-5 13 TRBV6-5 CASQSYSNQPQHF
TRBJ1-3 16 TRBV19 CASQNLGTPRADTIYF
TRBJ2-5 14 TRBV6-2/TRBV6-3 CASSATSGPGTQYF
TRBJ2-3 15 TRBV9 CASSPSGQGGDTQYF
TRBJ1-2 15 TRBV2 CASSSRTGPNYGYTF
TRBJ1-6 16 TRBV30 CAWSLRTGVRNSPLHF
TRBJ1-3 15 TRBV6-1 CASSDRDTSGNTIYF
TRBJ2-1 13 TRBV6-5 CASGSGRGDEQFF
TRBJ2-7 14 TRBV6-4 CASRKDSLSYEQYF
TRBJ2-5 15 TRBV5-1 CASSSRAGLMETQYF
TRBJ2-7 16 TRBV5-8 CASSLGEGKKPYEQYF
TRBJ2-1 14 TRBV18 CASSPPRSLNEQFF
TRBJ1-3 13 TRBV2 CASEKGAGNTIYF
TRBJ2-3 14 TRBV6-4 CASSSGSYTDTQYF
TRBJ1-1 11 TRBV30 CAWIVPTEAFF
TRBJ1-2 12 TRBV3-1/TRBV3-2 CATRSPGYGYTF
TRBJ2-7 12 TRBV30 CAWGGDTYEQYF
TRBJ2-1 19 TRBV7-9 CASSGGTLPSASSYNEQFF
TRBJ2-1 15 TRBV12-5 CASGLGQGSYNEQFF
TRBJ2-7 13 TRBV6-5 CASTPTGDYEQYF
TRBJ2-7 18 TRBV3-1/TRBV3-2 CASSQVGWFERGSYEQYF
TRBJ2-4 16 TRBV10-1 CAFGLAGAGAKNIQYF
TRBJ1-6 13 TRBV27 CASYTLRNSPLHF
TRBJ2-7 14 TRBV27 CASRGQQISYEQYF